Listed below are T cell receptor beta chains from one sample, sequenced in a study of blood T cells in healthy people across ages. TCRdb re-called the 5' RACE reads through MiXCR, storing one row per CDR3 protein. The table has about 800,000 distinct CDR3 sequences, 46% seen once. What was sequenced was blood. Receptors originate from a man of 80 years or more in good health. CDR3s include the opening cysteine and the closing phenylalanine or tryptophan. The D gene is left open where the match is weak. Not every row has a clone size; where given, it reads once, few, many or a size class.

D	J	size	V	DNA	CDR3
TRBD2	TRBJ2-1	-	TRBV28	TGTGCCAGCAGTTCTAGCGGGAGGCGCAATGAGCAGTTCTTC	CASSSSGRRNEQFF
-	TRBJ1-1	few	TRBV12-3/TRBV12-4	TGTGCCAGCAGTTTGAGCCGGGACTTGACTGAAGCTTTCTTT	CASSLSRDLTEAFF
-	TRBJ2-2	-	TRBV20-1	TGCAGTGCCCCTGACTCCGGGGAGCTGTTTTTT	CSAPDSGELFF
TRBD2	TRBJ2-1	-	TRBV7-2	TGTGCCGGCACTAGCGGAGCCTACAATGAGCAGTTCTTC	CAGTSGAYNEQFF
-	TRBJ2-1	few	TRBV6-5	TGTGCCAGCAGTGCCACCACCCCCGAGGAGCAGTTCTTC	CASSATTPEEQFF
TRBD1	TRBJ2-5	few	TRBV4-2	TGTGCCAGCAGCCAAGGGACAGGGGATGTCCAAGAGACCCAGTACTTC	CASSQGTGDVQETQYF
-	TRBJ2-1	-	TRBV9	TGTGCCAGCAGCAGGACTCCGACGGATTACTCCTACAATGAGCAGTTCTTC	CASSRTPTDYSYNEQFF
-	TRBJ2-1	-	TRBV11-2	TGTGCCAGCAGACCCACCTCCAGGCGCAATGAGCAGTTCTTC	CASRPTSRRNEQFF
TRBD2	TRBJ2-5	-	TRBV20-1	TGCAGTGCTAGGAGGGATACCGGGACTAGCGGGCCCCTTTGGGAGACCCAGTACTTC	CSARRDTGTSGPLWETQYF
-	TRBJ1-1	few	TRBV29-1	TGCAGCGTTACCACCTACAGGATAGTGAACACTGAAGCTTTCTTT	CSVTTYRIVNTEAFF
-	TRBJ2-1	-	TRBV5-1	TGCGCCAGCAGTTACAACCTACGAGTCGGTGACAATGAGCAGTTCTTC	CASSYNLRVGDNEQFF
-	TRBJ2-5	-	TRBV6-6	TGTGCCAGCAGTTACGCGGGGGCTTTAGGAGAGACCCAGTACTTC	CASSYAGALGETQYF
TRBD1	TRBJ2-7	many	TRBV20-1	TGCAGTGCTAGAGAGCCGGGACAGGACCTCTACGAGCAGTACTTC	CSAREPGQDLYEQYF
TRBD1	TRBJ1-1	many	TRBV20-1	TGCAGTGCTAGGACAGGGGACACTGAAGCTTTCTTT	CSARTGDTEAFF
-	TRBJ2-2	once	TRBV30	TGTGCCCGTAAAGGGGTATTCACCGGGGAGCTGTTTTTT	CARKGVFTGELFF
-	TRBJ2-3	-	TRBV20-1	TGCAGTGCTGGCGGCTTAGCGGATAACACAGATACGCAGTATTTT	CSAGGLADNTDTQYF
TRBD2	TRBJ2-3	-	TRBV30	TGTGCCAGCGGGACTAGCGGGAGTGTCCCAGATACGCAGTATTTT	CASGTSGSVPDTQYF
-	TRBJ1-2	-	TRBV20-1	TGCAGTGCTCAGAGGACCCCGGGGGAGGCTGGCTACACCTTC	CSAQRTPGEAGYTF
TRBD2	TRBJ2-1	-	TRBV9	TGTGCCAGCAGCGTCACGGTGTCTAGCGGGATGAGGGGCAATGAGCAGTTCTTC	CASSVTVSSGMRGNEQFF
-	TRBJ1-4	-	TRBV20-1	TGCAGTGCTAAGCCCCTCGGGACACCCCTTGGAAAACTGTTTTTT	CSAKPLGTPLGKLFF
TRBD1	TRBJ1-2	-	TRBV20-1	TGCAGTGCTAGGTGGGACAGAGGCTATGGCTACACCTTC	CSARWDRGYGYTF
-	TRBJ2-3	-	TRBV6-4	TGTGCCAGCAGTCCAATTCTTAATGGAGATACGCAGTATTTT	CASSPILNGDTQYF
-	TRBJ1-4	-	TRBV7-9	TGTGCCAGCAGCGGCGGTCGGACTAATGAAAAACTGTTTTTT	CASSGGRTNEKLFF
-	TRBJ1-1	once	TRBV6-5	TGTGCCAGCAGTTACTCCCGGGCCCTGGGGCCTGAAGCTTTCTTT	CASSYSRALGPEAFF
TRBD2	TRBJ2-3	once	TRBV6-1	TGTGCCAGCATCCTCCCGTGTGAGCGGGGGCTGGGTGCAGATACGCAGTATTTT	CASILPCERGLGADTQYF
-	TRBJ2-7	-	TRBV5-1	TGCGCCAGCAGCTACTCGGGTCCTCGGGACGAGCAGTACTTC	CASSYSGPRDEQYF
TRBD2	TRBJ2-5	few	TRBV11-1	TGTGCCAGCAGCGCGACTAGCAGACAAGAGACCCAGTACTTC	CASSATSRQETQYF
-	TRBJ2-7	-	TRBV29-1	TGCAGCGCCCTGCTGACACGGCCCTACGGCGAGCAGTACTTC	CSALLTRPYGEQYF
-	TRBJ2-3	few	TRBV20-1	TGCAGTGCTAGAGGTTCGGCGGGCCTAAGAACGCAGTATTTT	CSARGSAGLRTQYF
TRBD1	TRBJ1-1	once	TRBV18	TGTGCCAGCTCACCAGACAGGGATGAAGCTTTCTTT	CASSPDRDEAFF
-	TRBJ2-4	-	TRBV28	TGTGCCAGCAGTTTATCGGAGGTTGCCAAAAACATTCAGTACTTC	CASSLSEVAKNIQYF
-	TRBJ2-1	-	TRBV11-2	TGTGCCAGCGCCCCCCCGGACAATGAGCAGTTCTTC	CASAPPDNEQFF
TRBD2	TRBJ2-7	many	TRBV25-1	TGTGCCAGCAGTGCCCGTAGCGGGAGTAAGTACGAGCAGTACTTC	CASSARSGSKYEQYF
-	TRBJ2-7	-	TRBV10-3	TGTGCCACCTTGAGCCAGGGAGGATCCGAGCAGTACTTC	CATLSQGGSEQYF
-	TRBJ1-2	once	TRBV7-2	TGTGCCAGCAGCTTCCTCATTGGGGCGGACTATGGCTACACCTTC	CASSFLIGADYGYTF
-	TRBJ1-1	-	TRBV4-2	TGTGCCAGCAGCCAAGAGGGATTTGAGAACACTGAAGCTTTCTTT	CASSQEGFENTEAFF
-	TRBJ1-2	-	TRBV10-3	TGTGCCACCGACGCGCTAAACAGGGAAGGTGGCTACACCTTC	CATDALNREGGYTF
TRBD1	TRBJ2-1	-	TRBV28	TGTGCCAGCAGAGTTGGAGTTTCCCGGGACAGATTACTAAATGAGCAGTTCTTC	CASRVGVSRDRLLNEQFF
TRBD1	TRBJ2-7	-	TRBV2	TGTGCCAGCATCCCCCCGGGGACAGGGGTCTCCTACGAGCAGTACTTC	CASIPPGTGVSYEQYF
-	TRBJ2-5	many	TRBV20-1	TGCAGTGCTAGAGATCCGGCTAGCCGACGGGAGACCCAGTACTTC	CSARDPASRRETQYF
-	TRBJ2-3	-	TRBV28	TGTGCCAGCAGTACTCCCGCCTTAGATACGCAGTATTTT	CASSTPALDTQYF
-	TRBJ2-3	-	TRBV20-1	TGCGGTGCGGTAACTCAGGGCGGCGCCGTATTTAGCACAGATACGCAGTATTTT	CGAVTQGGAVFSTDTQYF